The T cell receptor beta chain described here comes from a study of T-cell reconstitution after alpha-beta-depleted transplantation in children. Ten or more counts support this clonotype. During its preparation, the TCRbeta library received unique molecular identifiers. One entry per CDR3 protein results from TCRdb running MiXCR on the PCR reads. The sample has approximately 210,000 distinct CDR3 sequences, more than 14% seen once; the top ten hold approximately 13%. The sample here was PBMCs from the stem cell graft donor, taken from the stem cell graft. The sequence was obtained from a human donor who donated a stem cell graft to a child with acute lymphoblastic leukemia.

CDR3 nucleotide sequence: TGTGCCAGCAGTTTAGTGGGTCGAGGGAGATCCCAGCATTTT. Protein: CASSLVGRGRSQHF. V gene TRBV28 combines with J gene TRBJ1-5, with D unresolved. Trimming cost V 2 bases and J 11 bases, with 16 bases left between them. CDR3 size: 14 residues. Germline CDR1 reads MDHEN; CDR2 reads SYDVKM.